A single count supports the clone carrying this T cell receptor beta chain. This sample is drawn from a study of T cell changes during pregnancy in multiple sclerosis. The CDR3 is 15 amino acids. V lost 1 base to trimming and J lost 3 bases, with 13 bases between them. CDR1 is SGHDN and CDR2 is FVKESK in the germline V gene. Profiling relied on immunoSEQ multiplex PCR, and the TCRdb table lists in-frame clones only, not all of them. The table shows tens of thousands of clones, with roughly 90% occurring only once. The sample was peripheral blood, taken in the first trimester of pregnancy. This clonotype originated in a female donor in good health, enrolled as a control in a pregnancy study. The V and J genes are TRBV14 and TRBJ2-7; perhaps TRBD1 as D (7 bases). The CDR3 is CASSQAAGGGYEQYF. In nucleotides, the CDR3 is TGTGCCAGCAGCCAAGCAGCAGGGGGAGGCTACGAGCAGTACTTC.